The next 15 T cell receptor beta chains were all read from a single sample in a study of CD8+CD57+ T cells in acquired aplastic anemia. By flow cytometry, patients selected for sequencing had shown an expansion of CD8+CD57+ cells. Genomic DNA provided the template from which TCR beta VDJ and CDR3 profiles were obtained. One entry per CDR3 protein results from TCRdb running MiXCR on the reads. The sample records under 200,000 distinct CDR3 sequences, 45% to 55% being singletons. Sequencing used sorted CD4+, CD8+, or CD8+CD57+ T cells (not recorded which) from PBMCs. Receptor source: a human donor with aplastic anemia.

V gene TRBV19 combines with J gene TRBJ1-3; D might be TRBD1 (5 bases). This CDR3 is built from 14 residues. V lost 4 bases and J 2 bases, leaving 9 bases between the germline ends. CDR1 and CDR2 from the germline V gene are LNHDA and SQIVND (reference sequence). The CDR3, as DNA: TGTGCCAGTAGTACCCGACAGACTGGAAACACCATATATTTT. This codes for CASSTRQTGNTIYF. Supplemented by reference TRBV19 and TRBJ1-3, the full variable domain reads DGGITQSPKYLFRKEGQNVTLSCEQNLNHDAMYWYRQDPGQGLRLIYYSQIVNDFQKGDIAEGYSVSREKKESFPLTVTSAQKNPTAFYLCASSTRQTGNTIYFGEGSWLTVV.

V and J are TRBV7-2 and TRBJ2-1; TRBD2 matches 9 bases. Trimming cost V 9 bases and J 3 bases; bases outside gene matches: 3. The CDR3 runs 13 residues. Germline loops: CDR1 SGHTA, CDR2 FQGNSA. CDR3 region: CASLAGVYNEQFF. DNA for the CDR3: TGTGCCAGTTTAGCGGGGGTCTACAATGAGCAGTTCTTC.

About this clonotype: A read error may produce the germline difference seen at one junction end. The chain has TRBV19 and TRBJ1-1, with D possibly matching TRBD1 (6 bases). Germline loops: CDR1 LNHDA, CDR2 SQIVND (reference sequence). The CDR3 is 12 amino acids. In nucleotides, the CDR3 is TGTGCCGGTAAGGGGGATGACACCGAAGCTTTCTTT. It yields the protein CAGKGDDTEAFF.

V gene TRBV24-1 combines with J gene TRBJ2-3; 8 bases line up with TRBD2. The CDR3 has 17 amino acids. The germline V gene encodes CDR1 KGHDR and CDR2 SFDVKD. With 3 bases clipped from V and 1 base from J, the junction kept 8 bases outside the gene matches. The CDR3 loop reads CATSDVSGRVGTDTQYF. The CDR3 nucleotides read TGTGCCACCAGTGATGTAAGCGGGAGAGTCGGCACAGATACGCAGTATTTT.

The gene calls are TRBV25-1 and TRBJ2-7; 8 nucleotides agree with TRBD1. V shed 7 bases and J 4 bases; nucleotides not matched to a gene: 3. The germline V gene encodes CDR1 MGHDK and CDR2 SYGVNS. The CDR3 spans 12 residues. The DNA of the CDR3 is TGTGCCAGCACGGACAGGGTTTACGAGCAGTACTTC. Translation: CASTDRVYEQYF.

This clonotype was found a few times. The rearrangement uses TRBV7-2 and TRBJ2-2; the D is unclear. V lost 3 bases, J lost 6 bases, and 5 bases lay in between. The CDR3 spans 12 residues. Germline V gene data show CDR1 as SGHTA and CDR2 as FQGNSA. CDR3 protein: CASSLVSGELFF. The CDR3 coding sequence is TGTGCCAGCAGCTTGGTATCCGGGGAGCTGTTTTTT.

J is TRBJ2-5 and V is TRBV24-1; tentatively, D is TRBD2 (5 bases). The CDR3 covers 13 residues. Germline CDR1 KGHDR, CDR2 SFDVKD. V gave up 3 bases and J gave up 4 bases, with 8 bases separating them. CDR3 residues: CATSDPGIETQYF. In DNA form, the CDR3 reads TGTGCCACCAGTGATCCCGGGATAGAGACCCAGTACTTC.

The rearrangement uses TRBV2 and TRBJ1-2; D gene uncertain. Germline V gives CDR1 SNHLY, CDR2 FYNNEI. This CDR3 has 13 residues. Trimming took off 3 bases at V and 7 bases at J, with 12 bases between the two ends. This chain's CDR3 is CASSDLTGLGYTF. The CDR3 coding sequence is TGTGCCAGCAGTGATTTGACGGGTCTTGGCTACACCTTC.

This chain connects TRBV2 to TRBJ2-5; TRBD2 matches 7 bases. The CDR3 sequence is 14 residues long. Germline V gene lookup returns CDR1 SNHLY and CDR2 FYNNEI. The V segment lost 3 bases and the J segment 1 base; nucleotides outside the gene matches: 2. The CDR3 loop is CASSDRTSQETQYF. In DNA, the CDR3 is TGTGCCAGCAGTGACCGGACTAGCCAAGAGACCCAGTACTTC.

This clonotype was observed at least ten times. The rearrangement joins TRBV20-1 to TRBJ1-4; no reliable D call. The CDR3 sequence is 15 residues long. Germline V gives CDR1 DFQATT, CDR2 SNEGSKA (reference sequence). Trimming stripped 0 bases from V and 0 bases from J, with 8 bases between. CDR3 sequence (DNA): TGCAGTGCTAGAGATAGGGTCACAACTAATGAAAAACTGTTTTTT. Its protein product is CSARDRVTTNEKLFF.

V is TRBV24-1 and J is TRBJ2-3; tentative D call: TRBD2 (6 bases). This CDR3 is built from 13 residues. Trimming took 9 bases from V and 2 from J, leaving 11 bases between them. CDR1 and CDR2 (germline): KGHDR, SFDVKD. CDR3 loop: CATRDFSTDTQYF. The CDR3 DNA is TGTGCCACCCGGGACTTTTCCACAGATACGCAGTATTTT.

This clonotype was seen only a few times. This chain links TRBV10-2 with TRBJ2-2, with 10 positions matching TRBD1. Germline lookup yields CDR1 WSHSY and CDR2 SAAADI. The CDR3 spans 16 residues. The V gene end was trimmed by 6 bases and the J gene end by 6 bases; junction bases not matched to a gene: 10. The CDR3 sequence: CASSLGTGEFPGELFF. The CDR3 nucleotides read TGCGCCAGCAGCCTAGGGACAGGGGAGTTCCCCGGGGAGCTGTTTTTT.

The chain employs TRBV20-1 and TRBJ1-2; D gene unclear. The V end lost 6 bases, the J end lost 4 bases, and 12 bases lay between the germline ends. This CDR3 has 12 amino acids. Germline-derived CDR1 and CDR2 are DFQATT and SNEGSKA (reference sequence). The CDR3, as DNA: TGCAGTGCCACTTTTGGAGTCTATGGCTACACCTTC. Amino acid sequence: CSATFGVYGYTF.

This clonotype was seen many times. The rearrangement joins TRBV3-1 to TRBJ2-7; D gene ambiguous. Trimming left V 2 bases short and J 2 bases short, with 13 bases between. CDR1 is LGHDT and CDR2 is YNNKEL in the germline V gene (reference sequence). This CDR3 region has 15 residues. The CDR3 sequence: CASSQSGTRAYEQYF. CDR3 nucleotides: TGTGCCAGCAGCCAATCCGGTACAAGGGCCTACGAGCAGTACTTC.

Remarks on this clonotype: A much larger clonotype is one base distant, so this may be a read error. The J gene is TRBJ1-1, the V gene TRBV10-3; a weak D match, TRBD1 (5 bases). Trimming removed 10 bases at V and 8 bases at J, with 17 bases between. CDR3 size: 12 residues. Germline lookup yields CDR1 ENHRY and CDR2 SYGVKD. For the CDR3, the DNA is TGTGCCAGCGGGGGTAATCAGGGAGAAGCTTTCTTT. Its translation is CASGGNQGEAFF.